These 24 T cell receptor beta chains were all obtained from the same sample, sequenced in a study of blood T cells in healthy people across ages. Primed by a sample-barcoded 5' primer and a J-beta primer mix, a second PCR proceeded for about 6 to 11 cycles. In TCRdb, the 5' RACE reads were re-called with MiXCR into one record per CDR3 protein. The repertoire includes some 800,000 distinct CDR3 sequences, just under 25% of them detected once, and under 4.5% sits in the top ten. The sample was also linked to a second study, of T cells of mothers and their children.

Sequencing was done on a sample of blood. Receptors originate from a boy younger than 18 in good health.

The DNA for the CDR3 is TGCGCCAGCAGCTTGGCCTCAGCGGGGGGGAATGAGCAGTTCTTC. Translation: CASSLASAGGNEQFF. The chain employs TRBV5-1 and TRBJ2-1, with 10 bases matching TRBD2. V lost 0 bases, J lost 7 bases, and 4 bases stayed unmatched. This CDR3 is built from 15 residues. Germline V gene lookup returns CDR1 SGHRS and CDR2 YFSETQ. Drawing the rest from reference TRBV5-1 and TRBJ2-1, the complete variable domain is KAGVTQTPRYLIKTRGQQVTLSCSPISGHRSVSWYQQTPGQGLQFLFEYFSETQRNKGNFPGRFSGRQFSNSRSEMNVSTLELGDSALYLCASSLASAGGNEQFFGPGTRLTVL.

This clonotype was picked up a small number of times. V and J are TRBV7-9 and TRBJ2-1; D is perhaps TRBD1 (5 bases). The CDR3 is 15 residues long. V lost 6 bases, J lost 0 bases, and 12 bases lay in between. The germline gives CDR1 SEHNR, CDR2 FQNEAQ (reference sequence). This chain's CDR3 is CASSWTLNSYNEQFF. The DNA for the CDR3 is TGTGCCAGCAGTTGGACACTTAACTCCTACAATGAGCAGTTCTTC.

This clonotype was seen more than once but under ten times. The genes are TRBV12-3 or TRBV12-4 and TRBJ1-2, with 7 bases fitting TRBD1. This CDR3 comprises 13 residues. Unmatched junction bases numbered 8, after V lost 7 bases and J lost 6 bases. Here the CDR3 reads CASTREGANGYTF. CDR3 in DNA: TGTGCCAGCACGAGGGAGGGGGCGAATGGCTACACCTTC.

As for this clonotype: The conserved phenylalanine or tryptophan is not found at the CDR3 terminus, so this likely reflects a read error. V gene TRBV13 combines with J gene TRBJ2-7; the match to TRBD1 covers 10 bases. CDR1 and CDR2 (germline): PRHDT, FYEKMQ (reference sequence). Germline trimming cut 10 bases from V and 6 bases from J; bases unmatched to any gene: 9. The CDR3 has 13 residues. CDR3 sequence (DNA): TGTGCCACAAATCCCGGGACAGGGGTCGAGCAGTACTCC. This codes for CATNPGTGVEQYS.

This clonotype came up once. The gene calls are TRBV5-4 and TRBJ2-7; 7 positions agree with TRBD1. Per germline, CDR1 SGHNT and CDR2 YYREEE (reference sequence). Trimming removed 4 bases from V and 7 bases from J; junction bases left unmatched: 11. CDR3 length: 14 residues. The CDR3 region is CASSAGTVFLEQYF. The CDR3 DNA follows: TGTGCCAGCAGCGCAGGGACAGTTTTCTTGGAGCAGTACTTC.

This chain connects TRBV12-3 or TRBV12-4 to TRBJ1-6, with unresolved D. The CDR3 is made up of 12 amino acids. The V end lost 3 bases, the J end lost 8 bases, and 5 bases lay between the germline ends. DNA of the CDR3: TGTGCCAGCAGTTTCGCGGATTCACCCCTCCACTTT. This gives the protein CASSFADSPLHF.

The genes are TRBV4-1 and TRBJ2-1, with TRBD1 matching 11 bases. V lost 1 base to trimming and J lost 8 bases; unmatched junction nucleotides: 7. Germline CDR1 is MGHRA and CDR2 is YSYEKL. The CDR3 runs to 16 residues. The CDR3 loop reads CASSQVGTGGLDEQFF. In nucleotides, the CDR3 is TGCGCCAGCAGCCAAGTGGGGACAGGGGGTTTAGATGAGCAGTTCTTC.

A few counts support this clonotype. J is TRBJ1-1 and V is TRBV6-6; D is ambiguous. Germline CDR1 is MNHNY and CDR2 is SVGAGI (reference sequence). V lost 8 bases to trimming and J lost 4 bases, with 17 bases between them. The length of the CDR3 is 14 residues. CDR3 sequence: CASGPLALGTEAFF. In DNA, the CDR3 is TGTGCCAGCGGTCCGTTAGCCCTGGGCACTGAAGCTTTCTTT.

Comment on this clonotype: No conserved phenylalanine or tryptophan is present at the end of the CDR3, so a read error is the likely explanation. This chain uses TRBV12-3 or TRBV12-4 with TRBJ2-7, with 7 bases that match TRBD1. V lost 6 bases to trimming and J lost 1 base; unmatched junction nucleotides: 6. This CDR3 region has 14 residues. Here the CDR3 DNA reads TGTGCCAGCAGCCGAGGACAGGCTTCCTACGAGCAGTACCTC. Protein sequence: CASSRGQASYEQYL.

This clonotype showed up just once. The genes are TRBV20-1 and TRBJ1-4; D may be TRBD1 (5 bases). The CDR3 has 15 amino acids. V lost 1 base and J 3 bases, leaving 12 bases between the germline ends. Per the germline V gene, CDR1 is DFQATT and CDR2 is SNEGSKA (reference sequence). The CDR3 region is CSARVGGRANEKLFF. CDR3 sequence (DNA): TGCAGTGCTAGAGTCGGGGGTAGGGCTAATGAAAAACTGTTTTTT.

This clonotype was counted only a few times. This chain joins TRBV9 and TRBJ2-5, with a tentative D call TRBD1 (5 bases). The DNA matches TRBJ2-1 better at its end, which makes the J call doubtful. The germline V gene has CDR1 SGDLS and CDR2 YYNGEE. The CDR3 loop spans 13 amino acids. The CDR3 protein is CASSGVGRNEQFF. The CDR3 DNA is TGTGCCAGCAGCGGGGTGGGGCGCAATGAGCAGTTCTTC.

The rearrangement uses TRBV7-2 and TRBJ2-3; no clear D gene. CDR1 SGHTA and CDR2 FQGNSA come from the germline V gene. The CDR3 sequence is 15 residues long. The V and J ends lost 5 bases and 3 bases respectively, with 15 bases between them. CDR3 DNA: TGTGCCAGCAGCCCTAGGGATTTCCAGACAGATACGCAGTATTTT. Its protein is CASSPRDFQTDTQYF.

This clonotype was counted a single time. A read error may produce the germline difference seen at one junction end. The chain employs TRBV29-1 and TRBJ2-1, with 9 bases matching TRBD1. From germline, CDR1 is SQVTM and CDR2 ANQGSEA. The CDR3 runs to 11 residues. CDR3 sequence: CSVRDRDPISF. The DNA of the CDR3 is TGCAGCGTTAGGGACAGGGACCCAATTTCCTTC.

The chain is built from TRBV12-3 or TRBV12-4 and TRBJ2-6; D not resolved. Trimming shortened V by 5 bases and J by 4 bases, and 9 bases separated the two germline ends. There are 14 residues in the CDR3. The CDR3 loop is CASSQLTGANVLTF. The CDR3 DNA is TGTGCCAGCAGTCAATTGACCGGGGCCAACGTCCTGACTTTC.

The chain carries TRBV7-9 and TRBJ1-2, with TRBD1 as a possible D gene (6 bases). CDR1 and CDR2 from the germline V gene are SEHNR and FQNEAQ (reference sequence). This CDR3 is 14 amino acids long. V lost 10 bases, J lost 1 base, and 16 bases lay in between. CDR3 nucleotides: TGTGCCACAGGACCGACAGGTTTTAACTATGGCTACACCTTC. Its protein is CATGPTGFNYGYTF.

This clonotype was recorded a few times. The CDR3 DNA reads as TGTGCCAGCAGTCCGGACAGGCTGCAGCAGTACTTC. It is translated as CASSPDRLQQYF. The rearrangement links TRBV27 to TRBJ2-7; 7 positions match TRBD1. V was clipped by 5 bases and J by 8 bases; unmatched bases: 6. The CDR3 has 12 amino acids. Germline V CDR1 and CDR2: MNHEY, SMNVEV (reference sequence).

This clonotype occurred many times. V usage is TRBV9 and J usage is TRBJ1-5; TRBD1 agrees at 10 bases. The V and J ends lost 3 bases and 2 bases, in that order; junction bases with no gene match: 2. The CDR3 has 15 amino acids. CDR1 and CDR2 from the germline V gene are SGDLS and YYNGEE. CDR3 region: CASSAGQGGNQPQHF. The CDR3 DNA reads TGTGCCAGCAGCGCCGGACAGGGGGGCAATCAGCCCCAGCATTTT.

There are a few counts of this clonotype. CDR3 sequence: CASSLSGDLLGETQYF. The DNA of the CDR3 is TGTGCCAGCAGTTTGTCTGGCGACCTCTTGGGAGAGACCCAGTACTTC. This chain uses TRBV12-3 or TRBV12-4 with TRBJ2-5; D remains ambiguous. There are 16 residues in the CDR3. The V end lost 3 bases, the J end lost 4 bases, and 18 bases lay between the germline ends.

This clonotype showed up just a few times. The chain combines TRBV6-2 or TRBV6-3 with TRBJ2-7; 11 nucleotides line up with TRBD2. The length of the CDR3 is 14 residues. The trim removed 4 bases at V and 11 bases at J, leaving 10 bases unmatched. Germline V gene data show CDR1 as MNHEY and CDR2 as SVGEGT. The CDR3 coding sequence is TGTGCCAGCAGTTCCGGGACTAGCGGTTCTATGGAGTACTTC. Its protein product is CASSSGTSGSMEYF.

The chain recombines TRBV10-3 with TRBJ2-7; 7 bases align to TRBD1. V was pared by 5 bases and J by 3 bases, with 10 bases of the junction left unmatched. Germline V gene sequence: CDR1 ENHRY, CDR2 SYGVKD. This CDR3 is built from 15 residues. In nucleotides, the CDR3 is TGTGCCATCAGTCCGGACAGGACAGACTTCTACGAGCAGTACTTC. Translating it yields CAISPDRTDFYEQYF.

Only a few counts were recorded for this clonotype. In DNA form, the CDR3 reads TGTGCCAGCAGTTACTCGAGGGGGCATGAGCAGTTCTTC. It encodes CASSYSRGHEQFF. This rearrangement joins TRBV6-2 or TRBV6-3 to TRBJ2-1, with 7 nucleotides matching TRBD1. V trimming: 0 bases; J trimming: 8 bases; junction bases outside the gene matches: 1. The CDR3 sequence is 13 residues long. CDR1 MNHEY and CDR2 SVGEGT come from the germline V gene.

This clonotype was counted only a few times. The chain has TRBV7-8 and TRBJ2-4; D gene ambiguous. Trimming left V 0 bases short and J 10 bases short, with 10 bases between. The CDR3 runs 13 residues. Germline CDR1 SGHVS, CDR2 FQNEAQ. The CDR3 DNA follows: TGTGCCAGCAGCTTAGCGCTCCTGGGAATTCAGTACTTC. This codes for CASSLALLGIQYF.

This chain connects TRBV29-1 to TRBJ2-3; possibly TRBD2 for D (5 bases). V was cut by 3 bases and J by 6 bases, with 13 bases left in between. The CDR3 sequence is 13 residues long. Per germline, CDR1 SQVTM and CDR2 ANQGSEA. The CDR3 here is CSVDKGGGDTQYF. CDR3 in DNA: TGCAGCGTTGACAAAGGTGGCGGGGATACGCAGTATTTT.

The chain uses TRBV12-3 or TRBV12-4 and TRBJ2-7; 7 bases match TRBD1. This CDR3 comprises 13 residues. Trimming removed 11 bases from V and 4 bases from J; junction bases left unmatched: 11. The CDR3 sequence is CAGTMGQFYEQYF. In nucleotides, the CDR3 is TGTGCCGGCACCATGGGACAGTTTTACGAGCAGTACTTC.